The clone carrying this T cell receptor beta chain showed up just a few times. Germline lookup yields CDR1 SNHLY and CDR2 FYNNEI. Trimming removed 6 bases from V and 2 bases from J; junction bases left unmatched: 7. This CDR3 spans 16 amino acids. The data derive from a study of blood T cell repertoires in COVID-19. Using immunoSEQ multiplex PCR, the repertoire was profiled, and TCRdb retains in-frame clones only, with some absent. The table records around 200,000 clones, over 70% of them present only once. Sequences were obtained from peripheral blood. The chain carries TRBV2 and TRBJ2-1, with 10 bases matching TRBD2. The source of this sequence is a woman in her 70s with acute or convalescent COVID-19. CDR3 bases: TGTGCCAGCAGCGTTAGCGGGAGGTGGACCTACAATGAGCAGTTCTTC. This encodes CASSVSGRWTYNEQFF.